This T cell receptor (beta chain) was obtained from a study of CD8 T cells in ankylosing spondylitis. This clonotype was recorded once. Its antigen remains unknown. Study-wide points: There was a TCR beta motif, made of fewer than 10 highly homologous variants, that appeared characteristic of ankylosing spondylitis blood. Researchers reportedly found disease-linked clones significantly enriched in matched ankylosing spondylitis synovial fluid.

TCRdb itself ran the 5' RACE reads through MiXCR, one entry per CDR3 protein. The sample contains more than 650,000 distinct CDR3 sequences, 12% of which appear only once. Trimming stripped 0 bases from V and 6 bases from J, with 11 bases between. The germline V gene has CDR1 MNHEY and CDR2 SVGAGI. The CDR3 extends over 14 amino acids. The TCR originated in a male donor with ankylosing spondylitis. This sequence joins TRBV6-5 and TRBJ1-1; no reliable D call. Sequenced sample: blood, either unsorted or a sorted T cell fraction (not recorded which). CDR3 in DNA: TGTGCCAGCAGTTACTCCCTGGCACGGGCTGAAGCTTTCTTT. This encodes CASSYSLARAEAFF.